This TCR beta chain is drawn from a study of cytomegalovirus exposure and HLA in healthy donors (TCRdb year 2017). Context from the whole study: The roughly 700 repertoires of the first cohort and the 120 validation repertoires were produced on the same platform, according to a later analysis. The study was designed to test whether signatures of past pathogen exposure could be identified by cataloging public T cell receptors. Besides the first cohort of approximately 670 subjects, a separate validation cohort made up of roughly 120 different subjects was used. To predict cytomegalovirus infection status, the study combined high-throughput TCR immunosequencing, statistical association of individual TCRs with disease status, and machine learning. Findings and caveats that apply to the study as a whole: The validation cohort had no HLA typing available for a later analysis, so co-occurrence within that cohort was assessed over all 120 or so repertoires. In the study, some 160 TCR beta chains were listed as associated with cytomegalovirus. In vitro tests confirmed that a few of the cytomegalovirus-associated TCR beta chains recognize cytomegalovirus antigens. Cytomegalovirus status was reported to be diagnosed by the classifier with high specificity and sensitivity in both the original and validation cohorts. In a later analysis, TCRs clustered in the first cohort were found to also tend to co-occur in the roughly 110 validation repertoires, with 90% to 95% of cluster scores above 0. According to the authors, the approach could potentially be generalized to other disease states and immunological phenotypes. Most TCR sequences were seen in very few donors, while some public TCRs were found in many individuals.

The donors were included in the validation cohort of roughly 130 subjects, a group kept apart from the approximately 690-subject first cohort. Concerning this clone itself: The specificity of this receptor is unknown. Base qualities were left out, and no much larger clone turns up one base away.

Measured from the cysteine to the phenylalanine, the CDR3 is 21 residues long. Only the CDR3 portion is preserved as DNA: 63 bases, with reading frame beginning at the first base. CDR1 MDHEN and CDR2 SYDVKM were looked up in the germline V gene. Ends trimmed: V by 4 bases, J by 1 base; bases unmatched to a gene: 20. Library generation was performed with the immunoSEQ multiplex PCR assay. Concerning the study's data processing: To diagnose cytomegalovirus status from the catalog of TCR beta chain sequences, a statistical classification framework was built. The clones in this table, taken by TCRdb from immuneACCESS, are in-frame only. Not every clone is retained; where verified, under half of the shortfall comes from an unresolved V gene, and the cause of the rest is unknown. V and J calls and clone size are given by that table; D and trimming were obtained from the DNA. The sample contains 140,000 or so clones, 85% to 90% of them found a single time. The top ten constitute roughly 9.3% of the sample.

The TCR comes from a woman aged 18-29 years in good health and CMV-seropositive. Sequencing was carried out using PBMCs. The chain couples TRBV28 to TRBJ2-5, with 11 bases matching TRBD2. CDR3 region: CASSSLLRWLAGGGGQETQYF. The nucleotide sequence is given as TGTGCCAGCAGTTCCTTACTGAGGTGGCTAGCGGGGGGCGGCGGCCAAGAGACCCAGTACTTC.